A selection of T cell receptor beta chains follows, all from one sample in a study of blood T cell repertoires in COVID-19. The method was immunoSEQ multiplex PCR; TCRdb's version includes in-frame clones alone and lacks a portion of them. The data hold 180,000 or so clones, with around 83% observed a single time. Specimen: peripheral blood. The receptors come from a man aged 18 to 30 with acute or convalescent COVID-19. CDR3s include the opening cysteine and the closing phenylalanine or tryptophan.

CASSLGLASDTQYF	TRBV11-2	TRBJ2-3
CASGYIPEGLPQHF	TRBV12-5	TRBJ1-5
CASSRTSGGAVTQYF	TRBV9	TRBJ2-3
CASSLGIGSSYNSPLHF	TRBV7-9	TRBJ1-6
CASSPTVNTEAFF	TRBV18	TRBJ1-1
CASSLVPTGGTEAFF	TRBV5-8	TRBJ1-1
CASSQGGRDTEAFF	TRBV5-4	TRBJ1-1
CASSEVPRGGHGYTF	TRBV2	TRBJ1-2
CASSLYTDNEQFF	TRBV7-2	TRBJ2-1
CASSQGNRANTEAFF	TRBV4-1	TRBJ1-1
CASSYSGGRMNTEAFF	TRBV6-5	TRBJ1-1
CASSYGQVNNEKLFF	TRBV6-5	TRBJ1-4
CASRQENTGELFF	TRBV12-5	TRBJ2-2
CASSPPWGGSYNEQFF	TRBV4-1	TRBJ2-1
CASSSPVTATLYEQYF	TRBV7-8	TRBJ2-7
CASRPENVRDRLGWELFF	TRBV6-4	TRBJ2-2
CALTGGRTEAFF	TRBV30	TRBJ1-1
CASSFEGVYGYTF	TRBV12-3/TRBV12-4	TRBJ1-2
CASSPTGGLAYNEQFF	TRBV13	TRBJ2-1
CASSLVPGGEGPQETQYF	TRBV5-1	TRBJ2-5
CASSPPTGTGAHTGELFF	TRBV9	TRBJ2-2
CASSPGQGNNQPQHF	TRBV9	TRBJ1-5
CASSESYSGNTIYF	TRBV6-5	TRBJ1-3
CASSLDQGALHF	TRBV11-2	TRBJ1-6
CASRVTSNQPQHF	TRBV6-5	TRBJ1-5
CASSWGVTGNTIYF	TRBV19	TRBJ1-3
CASSPQLAENTGELFF	TRBV18	TRBJ2-2
CASSSNPGQGVREQFF	TRBV7-6	TRBJ2-1
CASSQTAWWTRSGNTIYF	TRBV6-6	TRBJ1-3
CASSPRQGTYGYTF	TRBV9	TRBJ1-2
CANSRTVKEETQYF	TRBV19	TRBJ2-5
CASGTRDGSIEAFF	TRBV19	TRBJ1-1
CASSFGLGGYTF	TRBV19	TRBJ1-2
CASSLTGSGEKLFF	TRBV11-1	TRBJ1-4
CASSRIQGALNIQYF	TRBV14	TRBJ2-4
CSVEQGRYNEQFF	TRBV29-1	TRBJ2-1
CASSPRGRVDVPRGDEQFF	TRBV7-3	TRBJ2-1
CASSEARQGLVGTEAFF	TRBV2	TRBJ1-1
CASSQHRTGQPNYGYTF	TRBV23-1	TRBJ1-2
CASSVAPGVGELFF	TRBV9	TRBJ2-2
CASSLGTAYGYTF	TRBV7-2	TRBJ1-2